This passage covers 31 T cell receptor beta chains from one sample sequenced in a study of beta chain features in type 1 diabetes. Expressed TCRB transcripts were sequenced because the isolated RNA had all been reverse transcribed beforehand. Clones were sequenced by immunoSEQ multiplex PCR, and TCRdb holds only the in-frame ones, with some missing. The table records around 250,000 clones, 25% to 35% of them present only once. The source material was central memory CD4+ T cells from blood. The source of these receptors is a man younger than 40 in good health.

The chain is built from TRBV30 and TRBJ1-1; D ambiguous. V was pared by 1 base and J by 4 bases, with 10 bases between. In germline, CDR1 is GTSNPN, CDR2 SVGIG (reference sequence). The CDR3 loop spans 13 amino acids. The CDR3 loop is CAWSGWLGTEAFF. The DNA of the CDR3 is TGTGCCTGGAGTGGATGGTTGGGCACTGAAGCTTTCTTT.

V usage is TRBV9 and J usage is TRBJ2-3, with D possibly matching TRBD1 (7 bases). The CDR3 is 17 residues long. Deletions cut 4 bases from V and 0 bases from J, with 18 bases between. Germline values: CDR1 SGDLS, CDR2 YYNGEE. This CDR3 is CASSSGRGSGSTDTQYF. The DNA of the CDR3 is TGTGCCAGCAGCTCCGGCAGGGGGAGCGGGAGCACAGATACGCAGTATTTT.

V gene TRBV5-1 combines with J gene TRBJ2-7; no firm D call. V lost 4 bases to trimming and J lost 3 bases, with 8 bases between them. The CDR3 runs to 12 residues. The germline V gene has CDR1 SGHRS and CDR2 YFSETQ. DNA of the CDR3: TGCGCCAGCAGCGCCGACTTCTACGAGCAGTACTTC. Translated, it gives CASSADFYEQYF.

This clone was counted only a few times. The gene calls are TRBV10-3 and TRBJ2-7; 11 bases align to TRBD2. Germline CDR1 reads ENHRY; CDR2 reads SYGVKD. V gave up 0 bases and J gave up 1 base; unmatched junction bases: 5. The CDR3 sequence is 17 residues long. Here the CDR3 reads CAISESGRLAGSYEQYF. DNA of the CDR3: TGTGCCATCAGTGAGTCGGGGCGACTAGCGGGATCCTACGAGCAGTACTTC.

The V and J genes are TRBV29-1 and TRBJ1-5; no clear D gene. The CDR3 is 13 residues long. Germline values: CDR1 SQVTM, CDR2 ANQGSEA. Trimming removed 4 bases at V and 4 bases at J, with 11 bases between. The CDR3 DNA reads as TGCAGCGTTGGGACCTCCCCTAATCAGCCCCAGCATTTT. The encoded protein is CSVGTSPNQPQHF.

V gene TRBV27 combines with J gene TRBJ2-4, with D possibly being TRBD1 or TRBD2 (5 bases each). Germline CDR1 MNHEY, CDR2 SMNVEV (reference sequence). The CDR3 contains 14 residues. The DNA for the CDR3 is TGTGCATCCGCGCCGGGACGGATAAAAAACATTCAGTACTTC. Translating gives CASAPGRIKNIQYF.

This clone was picked up a small number of times. The chain employs TRBV5-4 and TRBJ1-1, with D possibly TRBD1 on 6 matching bases. CDR1 is SGHNT, CDR2 YYREEE, per germline (reference sequence). The V and J ends lost 6 bases and 0 bases respectively, with 15 bases between them. This CDR3 region has 15 residues. CDR3 DNA sequence: TGTGCCAGCATTCGTACAGGGACTATGAACACTGAAGCTTTCTTT. Translation: CASIRTGTMNTEAFF. Full variable domain (remainder filled in from reference TRBV5-4 and TRBJ1-1): ETGVTQSPTHLIKTRGQQVTLRCSSQSGHNTVSWYQQALGQGPQFIFQYYREEENGRGNFPPRFSGLQFPNYSSELNVNALELDDSALYLCASIRTGTMNTEAFFGQGTRLTVV.

This clone was counted only a few times. The gene calls are TRBV11-2 and TRBJ1-1, with D possibly matching TRBD1 (6 bases). The germline V gene encodes CDR1 SGHAT and CDR2 FQNNGV. The CDR3 is 15 amino acids. The ends were cut back, 2 bases at V and 1 base at J, with 11 bases in the middle. The CDR3 DNA sequence: TGTGCCAGCAGCTTAACAGGGACTAGGAACACTGAAGCTTTCTTT. Amino acids: CASSLTGTRNTEAFF.

This chain connects TRBV5-4 to TRBJ2-7; D unresolved. CDR3 length: 14 residues. Germline V CDR1 and CDR2: SGHNT, YYREEE (reference sequence). Trimming took off 4 bases at V and 3 bases at J, with 14 bases between the two ends. The CDR3 is CASSVMSANYEQYF. For the CDR3, the DNA is TGTGCCAGCAGCGTGATGAGCGCTAACTACGAGCAGTACTTC.

This chain connects TRBV27 to TRBJ2-4; D is perhaps TRBD1 or TRBD2 (5 bases each). The CDR3 consists of 15 residues. V lost 6 bases and J 4 bases, leaving 16 bases between the germline ends. The germline V gene encodes CDR1 MNHEY and CDR2 SMNVEV (reference sequence). The chain's CDR3 is CASSRDPSLKNIQYF. The CDR3 region has the DNA TGTGCCAGCAGCAGGGACCCATCTCTAAAAAACATTCAGTACTTC.

J is TRBJ2-5 and V is TRBV5-1; D possibly uses TRBD1 or TRBD2 (5 bases each). The CDR3 runs 13 residues. Between the trimmed V and J ends, which lost 3 bases and 5 bases, there was a span of 11 bases. Germline lookup yields CDR1 SGHRS and CDR2 YFSETQ. CDR3 sequence reads: CASSWDLRETQYF. CDR3 DNA sequence: TGCGCCAGCAGCTGGGACCTCCGGGAGACCCAGTACTTC.

J is TRBJ1-2 and V is TRBV30; D unresolved. CDR1 is GTSNPN and CDR2 is SVGIG in the germline V gene (reference sequence). V lost 0 bases and J lost 4, with 12 bases in between. The CDR3 totals 14 residues. CDR3 nucleotides: TGTGCCTGGAGTGTAAGAGACACCGGCTATGGCTACACCTTC. Translated: CAWSVRDTGYGYTF.

This clone appeared a single time. The chain employs TRBV18 and TRBJ2-5; D is undetermined. Trimming removed 3 bases at V and 2 bases at J, with 10 bases between. Per germline, CDR1 KGHSH and CDR2 LQKENI. The CDR3 sequence is 14 residues long. CDR3 DNA sequence: TGTGCCAGCTCACCTGGAAAAACACAAGAGACCCAGTACTTC. Residues: CASSPGKTQETQYF.

The J gene is TRBJ2-2, the V gene TRBV6-5, with TRBD1 identical over 7 bases. From germline, CDR1 is MNHEY and CDR2 SVGAGI. Trimming cost V 11 bases and J 1 base; bases outside gene matches: 7. CDR3 length equals 14 residues. CDR3 nucleotides: TGTGCCTCAAAACGGGACAGGAACACCGGGGAGCTGTTTTTT. This gives the protein CASKRDRNTGELFF.

The CDR3 DNA reads as TGTGCCTGGAGTGTAACACCTAACTCCTACGAGCAGTACTTC. Its translation is CAWSVTPNSYEQYF. This chain uses TRBV30 with TRBJ2-7; D not resolved. This CDR3 has 14 residues. V was clipped by 0 bases and J by 0 bases, with 9 bases between them. Germline CDR1 and CDR2: GTSNPN and SVGIG (reference sequence).

The gene calls are TRBV28 and TRBJ1-2; 10 bases fit TRBD1. The CDR3 is 14 residues long. V lost 9 bases to trimming and J lost 6 bases; unmatched junction nucleotides: 10. Germline V gene data show CDR1 as MDHEN and CDR2 as SYDVKM. For the CDR3, the DNA is TGTGCCAGTATTAGTACCGGGACAGGGGATGGCTACACCTTC. Its protein is CASISTGTGDGYTF.

The rearrangement joins TRBV19 to TRBJ2-1; 7 nucleotides align to TRBD1. The CDR3 contains 15 residues. The V gene's germline CDR1 is LNHDA and CDR2 SQIVND (reference sequence). Trimming removed 5 bases from V and 5 bases from J; junction bases left unmatched: 9. This CDR3 is CASSSDRTLHNEQFF. Here the CDR3 DNA reads TGTGCCAGTAGTTCGGACAGGACCCTTCACAATGAGCAGTTCTTC.

V gene TRBV7-8 combines with J gene TRBJ2-3, with D unclear. CDR3 length equals 14 residues. Germline V lookup: CDR1 SGHVS, CDR2 FQNEAQ. The ends were cut back, 1 base at V and 4 bases at J, with 9 bases in the middle. The chain's CDR3 is CASSLGATSDTQYF. The CDR3, as DNA: TGTGCCAGCAGCTTAGGGGCCACTTCAGATACGCAGTATTTT.

This sequence joins TRBV2 and TRBJ2-1, with 8 bases that match TRBD2. The junction had 5 bases not matched to a gene; V was cut back by 5 bases and J by 2 bases. The CDR3 is made up of 15 amino acids. In germline, CDR1 is SNHLY, CDR2 FYNNEI. CDR3 region: CASSPGLGAYNEQFF. Here the CDR3 DNA reads TGTGCCAGCAGTCCGGGACTAGGCGCCTACAATGAGCAGTTCTTC.

The chain couples TRBV18 to TRBJ2-5, with D perhaps matching TRBD2 (6 bases). V was clipped by 5 bases and J by 5 bases, with 12 bases between them. The CDR3 runs to 13 residues. In germline, CDR1 is KGHSH, CDR2 LQKENI. The CDR3 is CASSGGAGETQYF. The DNA for the CDR3 is TGTGCCAGCTCAGGCGGTGCGGGGGAGACCCAGTACTTC.

This clone was observed a few times. The chain carries TRBV11-2 and TRBJ2-5; D uncertain. V was trimmed by 3 bases and J by 4 bases, leaving 3 bases between them. The CDR3 spans 11 residues. Per the germline V gene, CDR1 is SGHAT and CDR2 is FQNNGV. The CDR3 reads CASSFRETQYF. CDR3 nucleotides: TGTGCCAGCAGCTTTCGAGAGACCCAGTACTTC.

The chain combines TRBV28 with TRBJ2-5; TRBD1 is a possible D gene (5 bases). Germline-derived CDR1 and CDR2 are MDHEN and SYDVKM. The CDR3 runs 14 residues. Trimming stripped 10 bases from V and 3 bases from J, with 18 bases between. The CDR3 protein is CATGDQGWKETQYF. In DNA form, the CDR3 reads TGTGCCACAGGAGATCAGGGATGGAAAGAGACCCAGTACTTC.

Concerning this clone itself: Mismatch with germline at one junction end may stem from a read error. As DNA, the CDR3 is TGTGCCAGCAGCCGACTAGCGGGGGGGAATGAGCAGTTCTTC. Translating it yields CASSRLAGGNEQFF. The V and J genes are TRBV4-1 and TRBJ2-1; 14 bases are a match to TRBD2. Germline V gene sequence: CDR1 MGHRA, CDR2 YSYEKL. The CDR3 contains 14 residues.

This clone appeared once. The V call is TRBV7-6, the J call TRBJ2-3; TRBD1 matches 10 bases. This CDR3 has 16 residues. V dropped 4 bases and J dropped 5; count of bases not matched to a gene: 9. Germline-derived CDR1 and CDR2 are SGHVS and FNYEAQ. CDR3 residues: CASSSSGTGVGDTQYF. In DNA form, the CDR3 reads TGTGCCAGCAGCTCCTCCGGGACAGGGGTGGGAGATACGCAGTATTTT.

This clone has more than one count but fewer than ten. This chain links TRBV6-5 with TRBJ2-1; 10 nucleotides align to TRBD2. Germline assignment: CDR1 MNHEY and CDR2 SVGAGI. With V trimmed by 6 bases and J by 10 bases, 9 bases remained unmatched. The CDR3 is made up of 14 amino acids. The CDR3 DNA follows: TGTGCCAGCAGCCCCGGGACTAGCGAGCGGGAGCAGTTCTTC. Its protein is CASSPGTSEREQFF.

This clone has just a few counts. This chain connects TRBV28 to TRBJ2-7; the D gene is possibly TRBD1 (6 bases). Deletions cut 3 bases from V and 3 bases from J, with 18 bases between. The germline V gene has CDR1 MDHEN and CDR2 SYDVKM. The CDR3 has 16 amino acids. The CDR3 DNA reads as TGTGCCAGCAGTTTCCTATCACTCGGGACACTCTACGAGCAGTACTTC. Protein sequence: CASSFLSLGTLYEQYF.

This clone was counted only a few times. The rearrangement uses TRBV30 and TRBJ2-7; D gene unclear. Germline CDR1 reads GTSNPN; CDR2 reads SVGIG (reference sequence). This CDR3 region has 14 residues. V was pared by 0 bases and J by 1 base, with 10 bases between. This CDR3 reads CAWSVAPASYEQYF. The CDR3 region has the DNA TGTGCCTGGAGTGTAGCCCCCGCATCCTACGAGCAGTACTTC.

CDR3 residues: CAWSETGTPVDGYTF. DNA for the CDR3: TGTGCCTGGAGTGAGACCGGGACACCGGTCGATGGCTACACCTTC. This rearrangement joins TRBV30 to TRBJ1-2; tentative D call: TRBD1 (6 bases). Per the germline V gene, CDR1 is GTSNPN and CDR2 is SVGIG (reference sequence). V lost 1 base and J lost 6, with 18 bases in between. The length of the CDR3 is 15 residues. Based on the CDR3 plus reference TRBV30 and TRBJ1-2, the full variable domain is SQTIHQWPATLVQPVGSPLSLECTVEGTSNPNLYWYRQAAGRGLQLLFYSVGIGQISSEVPQNLSASRPQDRQFILSSKKLLLSDSGFYLCAWSETGTPVDGYTFGSGTRLTVV.

The V call is TRBV15, the J call TRBJ2-5; D gene ambiguous. The CDR3 loop spans 15 amino acids. Germline V lookup: CDR1 LNHNV, CDR2 YYDKDF (reference sequence). V lost 4 bases and J lost 5, with 17 bases in between. CDR3: CATSKIPGPRETQYF. The DNA for the CDR3 is TGTGCCACCAGCAAAATTCCCGGACCCCGTGAGACCCAGTACTTC.

The V gene is TRBV5-1, the J gene TRBJ2-3; TRBD1 or TRBD2 may be the D gene (6 bases each). Germline V gene lookup returns CDR1 SGHRS and CDR2 YFSETQ. The V gene lost 4 bases and the J gene lost 0 bases, with 15 bases spanning the gap. The CDR3 covers 16 residues. The CDR3 region is CASSPAGGRSTDTQYF. As DNA, the CDR3 is TGCGCCAGCAGCCCGGCCGGGGGCAGAAGCACAGATACGCAGTATTTT.

The table lists this clone with a few counts. J is TRBJ2-3 and V is TRBV5-8, with D possibly matching TRBD2 (6 bases). The CDR3 totals 18 residues. V was trimmed by 5 bases and J by 2 bases, leaving 24 bases between them. Germline-derived CDR1 and CDR2 are SGHTS and YDEGEE. Here the CDR3 reads CASRYRDPEGWNTDTQYF. The CDR3 DNA reads as TGTGCCAGCAGGTACCGGGACCCGGAGGGGTGGAACACAGATACGCAGTATTTT. Based on the CDR3 plus reference TRBV5-8 and TRBJ2-3, the full variable domain is EAGVTQSPTHLIKTRGQQATLRCSPISGHTSVYWYQQALGLGLQFLLWYDEGEERNRGNFPPRFSGRQFPNYSSELNVNALELEDSALYLCASRYRDPEGWNTDTQYFGPGTRLTVL.